This note documents a single T cell receptor beta chain sequence. This record comes from a study of blood T cell repertoires in COVID-19. Study details: The samples span acute and convalescent COVID-19 from the United States, Italy and Spain. Nucleic acid was either cDNA or gDNA, and it came from T cells, B-cell-depleted T cells, or PBMCs.

TCRdb's table, derived via immunoSEQ multiplex PCR, lists solely in-frame clones and lacks some. The sample includes approximately 200,000 clones, over 75% of them seen just once. Sequencing was done on a sample of peripheral blood. The sequence derives from a person aged 65 to 85 with COVID-19, enrolled during active disease.

CDR3 loop: CASSQGPGGLIYNEQFF. In DNA, the CDR3 is TGTGCCAGCAGCCAGGGCCCGGGGGGCCTAATATACAATGAGCAGTTCTTC. J is TRBJ2-1 and V is TRBV3-1 (or the pseudogene TRBV3-2); D possibly corresponds to TRBD2 (7 bases). Per the germline V gene, CDR1 is LGHDT and CDR2 is YNNKEL (reference sequence). CDR3 length: 17 amino acids. V lost 3 bases to trimming and J lost 4 bases, with 19 bases between them.